This is a list of T cell receptor beta chains from one sample in a study of cytomegalovirus exposure and HLA in healthy donors. Assay: immunoSEQ multiplex PCR; the TCRdb copy retains only in-frame clones and omits some. The sample lists approximately 140,000 clones; about 80% were seen once. Sequencing was done on a sample of PBMCs. The receptors originated from a man aged 30-40 years in good health and CMV-seronegative. The CDR3 runs from the conserved cysteine through the conserved F or W. Each record gives: D gene, J gene, V gene, clone size, CDR3 protein, CDR3 DNA. D genes are given only for firm matches. Clone size is given for some rows only: seen once, a few or many times, or a class if the clone is expanded.

d_call: -
j_call: TRBJ1-1
v_call: TRBV28
clone_size: -
cdr3_aa: CASRGGDTEAFF
cdr3_nt: TGTGCCAGTCGGGGGGGGGACACTGAAGCTTTCTTT

d_call: -
j_call: TRBJ2-5
v_call: TRBV7-9
clone_size: -
cdr3_aa: CASTPSGGLETQYF
cdr3_nt: TGTGCCAGCACCCCCTCCGGTGGTTTGGAGACCCAGTACTTC

d_call: -
j_call: TRBJ2-7
v_call: TRBV7-9
clone_size: -
cdr3_aa: CASSLVAGSYEQYF
cdr3_nt: TGTGCCAGCAGCTTAGTTGCAGGGTCCTACGAGCAGTACTTC

d_call: -
j_call: TRBJ2-7
v_call: TRBV2
clone_size: -
cdr3_aa: CASSAQRGGVYEQYF
cdr3_nt: TGTGCCAGCAGTGCCCAAAGGGGGGGAGTCTACGAGCAGTACTTC

d_call: -
j_call: TRBJ2-7
v_call: TRBV7-9
clone_size: once
cdr3_aa: CASSLSQGKGEQYF
cdr3_nt: TGTGCCAGCAGCCTCTCCCAGGGGAAAGGCGAGCAGTACTTC

d_call: TRBD1
j_call: TRBJ1-5
v_call: TRBV28
clone_size: few
cdr3_aa: CASSPGQGFSNQPQHF
cdr3_nt: TGTGCCAGCAGCCCGGGACAGGGGTTCAGCAATCAGCCCCAGCATTTT

d_call: TRBD2
j_call: TRBJ2-2
v_call: TRBV28
clone_size: -
cdr3_aa: CATSGGRALPGELFF
cdr3_nt: TGTGCCACTTCTGGCGGGAGGGCCCTCCCCGGGGAGCTGTTTTTT

d_call: TRBD1
j_call: TRBJ2-7
v_call: TRBV7-9
clone_size: -
cdr3_aa: CASSLTGHDEQYF
cdr3_nt: TGTGCCAGCAGCTTGACAGGGCACGACGAGCAGTACTTC

d_call: TRBD1
j_call: TRBJ1-1
v_call: TRBV6-5
clone_size: -
cdr3_aa: CASSYAGPTGATEAFF
cdr3_nt: TGTGCCAGCAGTTACGCGGGACCCACAGGGGCCACTGAAGCTTTCTTT

d_call: TRBD1
j_call: TRBJ2-7
v_call: TRBV5-1
clone_size: once
cdr3_aa: CASSKSRGQGFFEQYF
cdr3_nt: TGCGCCAGCAGTAAATCACGGGGACAGGGATTTTTCGAGCAGTACTTC

d_call: TRBD1
j_call: TRBJ1-1
v_call: TRBV7-9
clone_size: -
cdr3_aa: CASSPTGVRWNAEAFF
cdr3_nt: TGTGCCAGCAGCCCGACAGGGGTGAGGTGGAACGCTGAAGCTTTCTTT

d_call: -
j_call: TRBJ2-2
v_call: TRBV28
clone_size: -
cdr3_aa: CASATGQNTGELFF
cdr3_nt: TGTGCCAGCGCGACAGGACAGAACACCGGGGAGCTGTTTTTT

d_call: TRBD1
j_call: TRBJ1-1
v_call: TRBV10-3
clone_size: -
cdr3_aa: CAISGTGWVAEAFF
cdr3_nt: TGTGCCATCAGTGGGACAGGGTGGGTAGCTGAAGCTTTCTTT

d_call: -
j_call: TRBJ2-7
v_call: TRBV25-1
clone_size: -
cdr3_aa: CASSVNRVLVDEQYF
cdr3_nt: TGTGCCAGCAGTGTGAACAGGGTATTGGTCGACGAGCAGTACTTC

d_call: -
j_call: TRBJ2-2
v_call: TRBV19
clone_size: -
cdr3_aa: CASSEGLPNTGELFF
cdr3_nt: TGTGCCAGTAGTGAGGGACTGCCGAACACCGGGGAGCTGTTTTTT

d_call: TRBD1
j_call: TRBJ1-5
v_call: TRBV6-1
clone_size: -
cdr3_aa: CASSEPDRGRSQHF
cdr3_nt: TGTGCCAGCAGTGAACCGGACAGGGGAAGGTCCCAGCATTTT

d_call: -
j_call: TRBJ1-4
v_call: TRBV2
clone_size: -
cdr3_aa: CASSEGGLTNEKLFF
cdr3_nt: TGTGCCAGCAGCGAAGGGGGACTAACTAATGAAAAACTGTTTTTT

d_call: -
j_call: TRBJ1-1
v_call: TRBV30
clone_size: -
cdr3_aa: CAWSVGRTMNTEAFF
cdr3_nt: TGTGCCTGGAGTGTGGGCAGAACCATGAACACTGAAGCTTTCTTT

d_call: -
j_call: TRBJ1-2
v_call: TRBV5-6
clone_size: -
cdr3_aa: CASSVGHLRGYTF
cdr3_nt: TGTGCCAGCAGCGTGGGACACCTTCGGGGCTACACCTTC

d_call: -
j_call: TRBJ1-1
v_call: TRBV19
clone_size: -
cdr3_aa: CASSPLEYTEAFF
cdr3_nt: TGTGCCAGTAGTCCCTTGGAGTACACTGAAGCTTTCTTT

d_call: -
j_call: TRBJ2-5
v_call: TRBV19
clone_size: -
cdr3_aa: CASSIGGETQYF
cdr3_nt: TGTGCCAGTAGTATAGGCGGAGAGACCCAGTACTTC

d_call: -
j_call: TRBJ2-7
v_call: TRBV5-1
clone_size: -
cdr3_aa: CASSLEYADEQYF
cdr3_nt: TGCGCCAGCAGCTTGGAGTACGCGGACGAGCAGTACTTC

d_call: -
j_call: TRBJ2-3
v_call: TRBV5-1
clone_size: -
cdr3_aa: CASSPGHRGGDTQYF
cdr3_nt: TGCGCCAGCAGCCCGGGACACCGGGGTGGGGATACGCAGTATTTT

d_call: -
j_call: TRBJ1-2
v_call: TRBV28
clone_size: -
cdr3_aa: CASSAGQPNYGYTF
cdr3_nt: TGTGCCAGCAGTGCTGGACAGCCTAACTATGGCTACACCTTC

d_call: -
j_call: TRBJ2-3
v_call: TRBV5-4
clone_size: -
cdr3_aa: CASSPGSSVGPDTQYF
cdr3_nt: TGTGCCAGCAGCCCCGGGAGCTCAGTAGGACCAGATACGCAGTATTTT

d_call: TRBD1
j_call: TRBJ1-4
v_call: TRBV15
clone_size: once
cdr3_aa: CATSRDVQGGSKLFF
cdr3_nt: TGTGCCACCAGCAGAGATGTCCAGGGGGGCTCTAAACTGTTTTTT

d_call: -
j_call: TRBJ1-5
v_call: TRBV19
clone_size: -
cdr3_aa: CASSKGYSNQPQHF
cdr3_nt: TGTGCCAGTAGTAAGGGGTATAGCAATCAGCCCCAGCATTTT

d_call: -
j_call: TRBJ1-1
v_call: TRBV7-9
clone_size: -
cdr3_aa: CSEGGMDTEAFF
cdr3_nt: TGTTCCGAGGGGGGGATGGACACTGAAGCTTTCTTT

d_call: TRBD1
j_call: TRBJ2-7
v_call: TRBV4-1
clone_size: -
cdr3_aa: CASSQPRQGFCEQYF
cdr3_nt: TGCGCCAGCAGCCAACCTCGACAGGGATTTTGCGAGCAGTACTTC

d_call: -
j_call: TRBJ2-7
v_call: TRBV5-1
clone_size: -
cdr3_aa: CASSFRQGRDEQYF
cdr3_nt: TGCGCCAGCAGCTTTCGACAGGGGAGGGACGAGCAGTACTTC

d_call: TRBD2
j_call: TRBJ2-2
v_call: TRBV19
clone_size: few
cdr3_aa: CASRPLADNTGELFF
cdr3_nt: TGTGCCAGTAGGCCCCTAGCGGATAACACCGGGGAGCTGTTTTTT

d_call: -
j_call: TRBJ1-5
v_call: TRBV6-6
clone_size: -
cdr3_aa: CASSWEANSNQPQHF
cdr3_nt: TGTGCCAGCAGTTGGGAGGCGAATAGCAATCAGCCCCAGCATTTT